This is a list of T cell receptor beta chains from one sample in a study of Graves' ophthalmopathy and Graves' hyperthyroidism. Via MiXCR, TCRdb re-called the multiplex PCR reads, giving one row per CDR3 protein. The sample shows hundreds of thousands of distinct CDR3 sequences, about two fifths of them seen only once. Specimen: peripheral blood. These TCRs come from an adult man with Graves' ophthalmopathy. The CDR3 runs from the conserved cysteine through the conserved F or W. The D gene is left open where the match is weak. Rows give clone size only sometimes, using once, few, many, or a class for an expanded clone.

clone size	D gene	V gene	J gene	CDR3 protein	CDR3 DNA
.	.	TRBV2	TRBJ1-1	CASTVVGRGNTEAFF	TGTGCCAGCACTGTAGTTGGCAGGGGGAACACTGAAGCTTTCTTT
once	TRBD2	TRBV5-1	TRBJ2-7	CASSLAGLAGGNGQYF	TGCGCCAGCAGCTTGGCCGGATTAGCGGGAGGTAACGGGCAGTACTTC
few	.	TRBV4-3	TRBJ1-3	CASSQDAGSSGNTIYF	TGCGCCAGCAGCCAAGATGCAGGGAGCTCTGGAAACACCATATATTTT
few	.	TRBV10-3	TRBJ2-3	CAIGYPSTDTQYF	TGTGCCATCGGGTATCCGAGCACAGATACGCAGTATTTT
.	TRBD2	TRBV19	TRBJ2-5	CASSAIAGGRETQYF	TGTGCCAGTAGTGCTATAGCGGGAGGGAGGGAGACCCAGTACTTC
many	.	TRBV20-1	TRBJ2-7	CSASRAGVAEQYF	TGCAGTGCTAGCCGGGCAGGGGTGGCCGAGCAGTACTTC
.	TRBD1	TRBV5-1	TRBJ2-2	CASSFTPQGPGELFF	TGCGCCAGCAGCTTTACCCCACAGGGGCCCGGGGAGCTGTTTTTT
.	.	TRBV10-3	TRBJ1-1	CAITRGGSTEAFF	TGTGCCATCACCCGCGGGGGGAGCACTGAAGCTTTCTTT
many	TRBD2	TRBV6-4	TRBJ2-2	CASTERAGAVTGELFF	TGTGCCAGCACCGAACGGGCGGGAGCAGTTACCGGGGAGCTGTTTTTT
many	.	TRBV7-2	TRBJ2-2	CASSLVPRANTGELFF	TGTGCCAGCAGCCTAGTTCCCAGGGCGAACACCGGGGAGCTGTTTTTT
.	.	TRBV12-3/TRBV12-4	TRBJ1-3	CASSVSPPGNTIYF	TGTGCCAGCAGTGTGTCCCCGCCTGGAAACACCATATATTTT
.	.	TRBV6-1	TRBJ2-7	CASSSRQDAYEQYF	TGTGCCAGCAGTAGCAGACAGGACGCCTACGAGCAGTACTTC
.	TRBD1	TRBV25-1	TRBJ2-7	CASSETGQAFEQYF	TGTGCCAGCAGTGAGACAGGGCAGGCATTCGAGCAGTACTTC
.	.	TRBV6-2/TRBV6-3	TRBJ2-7	CASSLVAREQYF	TGTGCCAGCTCCCTCGTTGCTCGCGAGCAGTACTTC
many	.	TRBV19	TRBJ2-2	CASSIQGTGELFF	TGCGCCAGCAGCATTCAGGGAACCGGGGAGCTGTTTTTT
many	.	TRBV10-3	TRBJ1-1	CAIRGQNTEAFF	TGTGCCATCAGGGGTCAGAACACTGAAGCTTTCTTT
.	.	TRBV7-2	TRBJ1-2	CASSQVAGTTNGYTF	TGCGCCAGCAGCCAAGTGGCCGGGACTACCAATGGCTACACCTTC
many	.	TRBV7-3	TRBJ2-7	CASSLTGGQPSYEQYF	TGTGCCAGCAGCTTAACGGGGGGACAGCCGTCCTACGAGCAGTACTTC
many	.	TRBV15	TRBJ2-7	CATSRDPPTSWDEQYF	TGTGCCACCAGCAGAGATCCCCCGACAAGCTGGGACGAGCAGTACTTC
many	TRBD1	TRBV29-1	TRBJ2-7	CSVVGQGAGEQYF	TGCAGCGTCGTCGGACAGGGGGCGGGCGAGCAGTACTTC
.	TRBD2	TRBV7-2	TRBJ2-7	CASSARAIRGGSDEQYF	TGTGCCAGCAGCGCCCGGGCGATCCGGGGAGGGTCCGACGAGCAGTACTTC
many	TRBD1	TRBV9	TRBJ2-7	CASSARVPQGASYEQYF	TGTGCCAGCAGCGCCCGAGTTCCACAGGGGGCCTCCTACGAGCAGTACTTC
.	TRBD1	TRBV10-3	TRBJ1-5	CASSTSGTGRQPQHF	TGTGCCAGCTCAACATCCGGGACAGGGCGCCAGCCCCAGCATTTT
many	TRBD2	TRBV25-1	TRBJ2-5	CASSDGGGSGETQYF	TGTGCCAGCAGTGATGGGGGGGGGTCGGGAGAGACCCAGTACTTC
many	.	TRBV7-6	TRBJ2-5	CASSLGHLGETQYF	TGTGCCAGCAGCTTAGGGCACCTTGGAGAGACCCAGTACTTC
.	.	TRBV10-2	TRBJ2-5	CASSSRDGIQGTQYF	TGTGCCAGCAGTTCGCGGGACGGTATTCAAGGGACCCAGTACTTC
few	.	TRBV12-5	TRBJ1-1	CASGAGGSTEAFF	TGTGCTAGTGGCGCGGGGGGAAGCACTGAAGCTTTCTTT
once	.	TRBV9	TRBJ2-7	CASSYRIQGLEYEQYF	TGTGCCAGCAGCTACAGGATCCAGGGTCTTGAGTACGAGCAGTACTTC
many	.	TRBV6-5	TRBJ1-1	CASRQKGGRTEAFF	TGTGCCAGCAGGCAGAAGGGGGGCAGGACTGAAGCTTTCTTT
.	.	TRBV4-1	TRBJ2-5	CASSQGGNSVTQETQYF	TGCGCCAGCAGCCAAGGAGGAAATAGCGTAACTCAAGAGACCCAGTACTTC
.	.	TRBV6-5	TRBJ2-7	CASSYERDNYEQYF	TGTGCCAGCAGTTACGAGAGGGACAATTACGAGCAGTACTTC
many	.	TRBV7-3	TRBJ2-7	CASSFRDSGEQYF	TGTGCCAGCAGCTTTCGGGACTCGGGCGAGCAGTACTTC
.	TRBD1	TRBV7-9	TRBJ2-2	CASSLLDRGNTGDLFF	TGTGCCAGCAGCTTACTGGACAGGGGGAACACCGGGGATCTGTTTTTT